Presented here are 21 T cell receptor beta chains from one specimen sequenced in a study of identifying expanded T cells in peripheral blood. The method was immunoSEQ multiplex PCR; TCRdb's version includes in-frame clones alone and lacks a portion of them. The sample holds approximately 79,000 clones, almost 90% seen once. Sequenced input: blood. The receptors shown here come from a person aged 18-69 years in good health.

The V call is TRBV18, the J call TRBJ2-5; perhaps TRBD1 as D (6 bases). The CDR3 length is 14 residues. Per the germline V gene, CDR1 is KGHSH and CDR2 is LQKENI. V lost 2 bases and J lost 5, with 12 bases in between. The CDR3 is CASSPDNRDETQYF. CDR3 nucleotides: TGTGCCAGCTCACCAGACAACAGGGATGAGACCCAGTACTTC. Variable domain in full (rest from reference TRBV18 and TRBJ2-5): NAGVMQNPRHLVRRRGQEARLRCSPMKGHSHVYWYRQLPEEGLKFMVYLQKENIIDESGMPKERFSAEFPKEGPSILRIQQVVRGDSAAYFCASSPDNRDETQYFGPGTRLLVL.

The chain combines TRBV5-1 with TRBJ2-1, with 8 positions matching TRBD2. The length of the CDR3 is 15 residues. CDR1 is SGHRS and CDR2 is YFSETQ in the germline V gene. V shed 0 bases and J 5 bases; nucleotides not matched to a gene: 4. For the CDR3, the DNA is TGCGCCAGCAGCTTGGACGGGGGGGCCCACAATGAGCAGTTCTTC. Amino acid sequence: CASSLDGGAHNEQFF. The variable domain in full, with the rest retrieved from reference TRBV5-1 and TRBJ2-1, is KAGVTQTPRYLIKTRGQQVTLSCSPISGHRSVSWYQQTPGQGLQFLFEYFSETQRNKGNFPGRFSGRQFSNSRSEMNVSTLELGDSALYLCASSLDGGAHNEQFFGPGTRLTVL.

This clone has just a few counts. The chain combines TRBV4-1 with TRBJ2-6, with D maybe TRBD2 (6 bases). With 0 bases removed from V and 0 bases from J, the gap between germline ends came to 15 bases. The germline V gene encodes CDR1 MGHRA and CDR2 YSYEKL. The CDR3 contains 19 residues. CDR3 DNA: TGCGCCAGCAGCCAAGAGGGAGGACGGAGAATCTCTGGGGCCAACGTCCTGACTTTC. Protein: CASSQEGGRRISGANVLTF.

The chain uses TRBV2 and TRBJ1-1, with a weak D call TRBD1 (6 bases). V was trimmed by 6 bases and J by 1 base, leaving 9 bases between them. The CDR3 extends over 13 amino acids. From germline, CDR1 is SNHLY and CDR2 FYNNEI. This CDR3 reads CASRWGQNTEAFF. As DNA, the CDR3 is TGTGCCAGCAGGTGGGGACAGAACACTGAAGCTTTCTTT.

The V call is TRBV1, the J call TRBJ2-7; the table's D call, TRBD1, has no DNA check behind it. TRBV1 is a pseudogene. CDR3 size: 18 residues. The CDR3 spells CTSSQEPSRVGGGYEQYF. The CDR3 DNA reads as TGCACCAGCAGCCAAGAGCCGTCACGTGTAGGGGGTGGGTACGAGCAGTACTTC.

This chain links TRBV28 with TRBJ1-2; tentatively, D is TRBD1 (6 bases). Per germline, CDR1 MDHEN and CDR2 SYDVKM. The germline V and J ends were trimmed by 9 bases and 4 bases, with 12 bases remaining between them. CDR3 length: 12 residues. This chain's CDR3 is CASQGSSYGYTF. The CDR3 region has the DNA TGTGCCAGTCAGGGGTCCTCCTATGGCTACACCTTC.

The V call is TRBV7-9, the J call TRBJ2-1, with D unresolved. The CDR3 runs to 13 residues. Germline V CDR1 and CDR2: SEHNR, FQNEAQ (reference sequence). Trimming cost V 10 bases and J 12 bases, with 22 bases left between them. The CDR3 reads CAISLDPRPSQFF. In DNA form, the CDR3 reads TGTGCCATCTCCCTAGATCCCCGACCCTCGCAGTTCTTC.

This chain connects TRBV7-3 to TRBJ2-5; D ambiguous. The CDR3 spans 15 residues. The germline gives CDR1 SGHTA, CDR2 FQGTGA. The V gene lost 0 bases and the J gene lost 5 bases, with 13 bases spanning the gap. CDR3: CASSLTGQWTETQYF. DNA of the CDR3: TGTGCCAGCAGCTTAACAGGGCAGTGGACGGAGACCCAGTACTTC. The whole variable domain, filled in from reference TRBV7-3 and TRBJ2-5, reads GAGVSQTPSNKVTEKGKYVELRCDPISGHTALYWYRQSLGQGPEFLIYFQGTGAADDSGLPNDRFFAVRPEGSVSTLKIQRTERGDSAVYLCASSLTGQWTETQYFGPGTRLLVL.

V gene TRBV5-4 combines with J gene TRBJ2-2; D might be TRBD2 (7 bases). The CDR3 runs 15 residues. Trimming took off 2 bases at V and 7 bases at J, with 15 bases between the two ends. The germline V gene has CDR1 SGHNT and CDR2 YYREEE (reference sequence). This CDR3 is CASSLRGAMVGELFF. In DNA form, the CDR3 reads TGTGCCAGCAGCTTACGGGGGGCCATGGTCGGGGAGCTGTTTTTT.

This clone was recorded once. The chain joins TRBV7-9 to TRBJ1-1; D not resolved. Germline V gene lookup returns CDR1 SEHNR and CDR2 FQNEAQ (reference sequence). Trimming took 6 bases from V and 1 from J, leaving 9 bases between them. The CDR3 covers 13 residues. CDR3 nucleotide sequence: TGTGCCAGCAGTTCTGGCCGGAACACTGAAGCTTTCTTT. Its translation is CASSSGRNTEAFF.

The chain has TRBV7-2 and TRBJ2-7, with D perhaps TRBD2 (5 bases). The CDR3 spans 13 residues. The germline V gene has CDR1 SGHTA and CDR2 FQGNSA. Trimming stripped 1 base from V and 7 bases from J, with 11 bases between. The CDR3 is CASSLDEGREQYF. Written as DNA, the CDR3 is TGTGCCAGCAGCTTAGATGAAGGGAGAGAGCAGTACTTC. Using reference TRBV7-2 and TRBJ2-7 for the parts outside the CDR3, the full variable domain is GAGVSQSPSNKVTEKGKDVELRCDPISGHTALYWYRQSLGQGLEFLIYFQGNSAPDKSGLPSDRFSAERTGGSVSTLTIQRTQQEDSAVYLCASSLDEGREQYFGPGTRLTVT.

The CDR3 loop reads CASSQESARGRTDTQYF. The DNA of the CDR3 is TGTGCCAGCAGCCAAGAGAGTGCCAGGGGGCGAACAGATACGCAGTATTTT. The chain combines TRBV4-2 with TRBJ2-3, with 8 bases matching TRBD1. With 0 bases clipped from V and 3 bases from J, the junction kept 8 bases outside the gene matches. The length of the CDR3 is 17 residues. CDR1 is LGHNA, CDR2 YNFKEQ, per germline.

The V call is TRBV5-4, the J call TRBJ2-7; D possibly uses TRBD1 or TRBD2 (5 bases each). Trimming shortened V by 4 bases and J by 0 bases, and 17 bases separated the two germline ends. The germline V gene has CDR1 SGHNT and CDR2 YYREEE (reference sequence). The CDR3 is 16 residues long. CDR3 protein: CASSGRRDASSYEQYF. DNA for the CDR3: TGTGCCAGCAGCGGAAGAAGGGACGCCAGCTCCTACGAGCAGTACTTC.

This chain uses TRBV7-3 with TRBJ2-2; D is possibly TRBD2 (5 bases). Between the trimmed V and J ends, which lost 10 bases and 0 bases, there was a span of 9 bases. The germline V gene encodes CDR1 SGHTA and CDR2 FQGTGA. The CDR3 is 13 amino acids. The CDR3 sequence is CATAASNTGELFF. CDR3 DNA sequence: TGTGCCACAGCGGCTTCGAACACCGGGGAGCTGTTTTTT.

This CDR3 is CASSQDNNLSNEQFF. The CDR3 DNA is TGCGCCAGCAGCCAAGACAACAACTTGTCCAATGAGCAGTTCTTC. The chain recombines TRBV4-3 with TRBJ2-1; D not resolved. Germline loops: CDR1 LGHNA, CDR2 YSLEER. CDR3 length: 15 amino acids. V lost 0 bases and J lost 6, with 12 bases in between.

The V call is TRBV9, the J call TRBJ2-2; D gene uncertain. Germline CDR1 is SGDLS and CDR2 is YYNGEE. The CDR3 covers 14 residues. The V and J ends lost 0 bases and 6 bases respectively, with 9 bases between them. The CDR3 protein is CASSVAGYAGELFF. CDR3 in DNA: TGTGCCAGCAGCGTAGCCGGGTACGCCGGGGAGCTGTTTTTT. Full variable domain (outside the CDR3, taken from reference TRBV9 and TRBJ2-2): DSGVTQTPKHLITATGQRVTLRCSPRSGDLSVYWYQQSLDQGLQFLIQYYNGEERAKGNILERFSAQQFPDLHSELNLSSLELGDSALYFCASSVAGYAGELFFGEGSRLTVL.

The chain recombines TRBV4-1 with TRBJ2-1; 11 bases agree with TRBD2. V was clipped by 0 bases and J by 4 bases; unmatched bases: 2. The CDR3 consists of 16 residues. The germline V gene encodes CDR1 MGHRA and CDR2 YSYEKL. In nucleotides, the CDR3 is TGCGCCAGCAGCCAAGATAGGACTAGCGGGTACAATGAGCAGTTCTTC. Translation gives CASSQDRTSGYNEQFF.

J is TRBJ1-5 and V is TRBV6-6; D is unclear. The length of the CDR3 is 15 residues. CDR1 MNHNY and CDR2 SVGAGI come from the germline V gene (reference sequence). V lost 5 bases and J lost 7, with 18 bases in between. The CDR3 is CASSKIDLTHQPQHF. CDR3 DNA: TGTGCCAGCAGTAAGATAGACCTCACTCACCAGCCCCAGCATTTT.

The chain has TRBV10-3 and TRBJ1-2; TRBD1 matches at 7 bases. V shed 11 bases and J 5 bases; nucleotides not matched to a gene: 11. The germline gives CDR1 ENHRY, CDR2 SYGVKD. The CDR3 is 13 residues long. The CDR3 loop is CAALGVTGYGYTF. CDR3 DNA sequence: TGTGCCGCTCTGGGAGTGACAGGGTATGGCTACACCTTC.

The V and J genes are TRBV29-1 and TRBJ2-2, with 7 bases that match TRBD1. The V gene's germline CDR1 is SQVTM and CDR2 ANQGSEA. This CDR3 comprises 14 residues. With 6 bases clipped from V and 2 bases from J, the junction kept 6 bases outside the gene matches. The CDR3, as DNA: TGCAGCGTAACAGGGGTGGGAAACACCGGGGAGCTGTTTTTT. Encoded protein: CSVTGVGNTGELFF.

The chain links TRBV6-1 to TRBJ1-2; TRBD1 agrees at 9 bases. This CDR3 spans 15 amino acids. CDR1 is MNHNS, CDR2 SASEGT, per germline. V lost 7 bases and J lost 4; bases outside the gene matches: 10. CDR3: CASTRAADRGYGYTF. The CDR3 nucleotides read TGTGCCAGCACTCGAGCAGCGGACAGGGGCTATGGCTACACCTTC.